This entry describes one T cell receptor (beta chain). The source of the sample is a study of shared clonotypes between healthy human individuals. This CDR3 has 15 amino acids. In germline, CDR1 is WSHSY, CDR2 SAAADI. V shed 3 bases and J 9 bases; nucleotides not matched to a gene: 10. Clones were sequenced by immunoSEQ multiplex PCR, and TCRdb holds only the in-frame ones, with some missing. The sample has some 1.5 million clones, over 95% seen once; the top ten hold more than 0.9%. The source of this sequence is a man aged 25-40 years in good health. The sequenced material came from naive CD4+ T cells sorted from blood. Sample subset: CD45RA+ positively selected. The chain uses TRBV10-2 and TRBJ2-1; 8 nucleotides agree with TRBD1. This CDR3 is CASSECQGASCEQFF. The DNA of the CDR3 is TGCGCCAGCAGTGAATGCCAGGGGGCTAGTTGTGAGCAGTTCTTC.